The TCR beta chain described here comes from a study of cytomegalovirus exposure and HLA in healthy donors. Whole-study findings and limits: Researchers counted around 170 TCR beta chains as cytomegalovirus-associated. Most TCR sequences were uncommon, yet certain public TCRs appeared in many donors. Specificity for CMV antigens was confirmed in vitro for a few of the CMV-associated chains. High specificity and sensitivity for cytomegalovirus status were reported for the classifier.

Sequenced by immunoSEQ multiplex PCR; TCRdb stores in-frame clones only, minus some. The profile shows 65,000 to 80,000 clones, about 94% of them singletons. A word on this clone: Its cognate antigen is unknown.

The CDR3 contains 12 residues. Germline V gene data show CDR1 as SGHTA and CDR2 as FQGNSA. V was clipped by 3 bases and J by 3 bases, with 6 bases between them. Sample: PBMCs. The sequence was collected from a woman between 18 and 29 years old in good health and CMV-seronegative. The V and J genes are TRBV7-2 and TRBJ2-7; D is perhaps TRBD1 (5 bases). The CDR3 DNA is TGTGCCAGCAGCTTGCAGGGCTACGAGCAGTACTTC. Its protein product is CASSLQGYEQYF.